Sequencing of this TCR beta chain was carried out in a study of T cell repertoires in cytomegalovirus infection. Study-level information: Both CMV infection and a matching HLA type were indicated by public TCR beta signatures. Findings of the study overall: The study found HLA-C-restricted CMV-specific TCR beta clonotypes dominating the ex vivo response.

This clonotype was seen only a few times. Its antigen is unidentified. The CDR3 totals 13 residues. Trimming removed 5 bases from V and 11 bases from J; junction bases left unmatched: 8. Per the germline V gene, CDR1 is MNHEY and CDR2 is SVGEGT. MiXCR, applied by TCRdb to the reads, yields one record per CDR3 protein. The table has under 450,000 distinct CDR3 sequences, about 34% seen once. The sequence came from a human donor in good health (CMV status not recorded). Some clones in this sample may be carry-over from other donors' samples. This chain uses TRBV6-2 or TRBV6-3 with TRBJ1-1; TRBD1 aligns across 10 bases. Specimen: cultured PBMCs, collected from culture after CMV antigen stimulation. CDR3 protein: CASSLTGGSTAFF. Here the CDR3 DNA reads TGTGCCAGCAGTCTGACAGGGGGCTCCACGGCTTTCTTT.